This is a list of T cell receptor beta chains from one sample in a study of blood T cells in healthy people across ages. TCRdb re-called the 5' RACE reads through MiXCR, storing one row per CDR3 protein. The table has 850,000 or so distinct CDR3 sequences, 25% to 35% seen once. The sample taken for sequencing was blood. These receptors originate from a woman aged 80 or over in good health. Each CDR3 is given with its conserved first and last residue. Fields, in order: V gene, clone size, D gene, CDR3 length, J gene, CDR3 protein, CDR3 DNA. The D gene is left open where the match is weak. Expanded clones are given a class, and other clones once, few, many or no size at all.

v_call: TRBV30; clone_size: -; d_call: TRBD1; cdr3_length: 13; j_call: TRBJ2-7; cdr3_aa: CAWDRGSGNEQYF; cdr3_nt: TGTGCCTGGGACAGGGGCAGCGGCAATGAGCAGTACTTC
v_call: TRBV20-1; clone_size: many; d_call: -; cdr3_length: 14; j_call: TRBJ2-5; cdr3_aa: CSARVRSDQETQYF; cdr3_nt: TGCAGTGCTAGAGTTCGGTCAGATCAAGAGACCCAGTACTTC
v_call: TRBV9; clone_size: few; d_call: -; cdr3_length: 13; j_call: TRBJ2-7; cdr3_aa: CASSTHWEDEQYF; cdr3_nt: TGTGCCAGCAGCACCCACTGGGAGGACGAGCAGTACTTC
v_call: TRBV20-1; clone_size: few; d_call: -; cdr3_length: 12; j_call: TRBJ1-2; cdr3_aa: CRAFGGLGGYTF; cdr3_nt: TGCAGGGCTTTCGGGGGGCTGGGCGGCTACACCTTC
v_call: TRBV7-6; clone_size: -; d_call: TRBD1; cdr3_length: 15; j_call: TRBJ2-1; cdr3_aa: CASSLAGTGVHEQFF; cdr3_nt: TGTGCCAGCAGCTTAGCCGGGACAGGAGTTCATGAGCAGTTCTTC
v_call: TRBV9; clone_size: -; d_call: TRBD2; cdr3_length: 15; j_call: TRBJ2-1; cdr3_aa: CASSVEGGSYNEQFF; cdr3_nt: TGTGCCAGCAGCGTAGAAGGCGGGAGCTACAATGAGCAGTTCTTC
v_call: TRBV20-1; clone_size: many; d_call: -; cdr3_length: 14; j_call: TRBJ2-7; cdr3_aa: CSARRGGTSYEQYF; cdr3_nt: TGCAGTGCTAGGAGAGGCGGGACCTCCTACGAGCAGTACTTC
v_call: TRBV6-2/TRBV6-3; clone_size: -; d_call: -; cdr3_length: 18; j_call: TRBJ1-1; cdr3_aa: CASSFTYASPRLNAEAFF; cdr3_nt: TGTGCCAGCAGTTTCACCTACGCCTCGCCAAGGCTGAACGCTGAAGCTTTCTTT
v_call: TRBV20-1; clone_size: many; d_call: -; cdr3_length: 16; j_call: TRBJ2-1; cdr3_aa: CSARDPLGLGRDEQFF; cdr3_nt: TGCAGTGCTAGAGACCCGTTGGGCTTGGGAAGAGATGAGCAGTTCTTC
v_call: TRBV12-3/TRBV12-4; clone_size: few; d_call: -; cdr3_length: 14; j_call: TRBJ1-5; cdr3_aa: CASQRQRGNQPQHF; cdr3_nt: TGTGCCAGCCAGAGACAGAGAGGTAATCAGCCCCAGCATTTT
v_call: TRBV9; clone_size: many; d_call: TRBD2; cdr3_length: 16; j_call: TRBJ2-7; cdr3_aa: CASSVEAGGLGSEQYF; cdr3_nt: TGTGCCAGCAGCGTAGAGGCGGGGGGGCTGGGTTCCGAGCAGTACTTC
v_call: TRBV5-1; clone_size: -; d_call: TRBD1; cdr3_length: 14; j_call: TRBJ1-2; cdr3_aa: CASSSAGTGNGYTF; cdr3_nt: TGCGCCAGCAGCTCGGCCGGGACAGGGAATGGCTACACCTTC
v_call: TRBV5-1; clone_size: -; d_call: -; cdr3_length: 17; j_call: TRBJ2-3; cdr3_aa: CASSPGARTRGTDTQYF; cdr3_nt: TGCGCCAGCAGCCCGGGGGCCCGGACCAGGGGCACAGATACGCAGTATTTT
v_call: TRBV4-1; clone_size: many; d_call: -; cdr3_length: 15; j_call: TRBJ2-1; cdr3_aa: CASSQPARSGFEQFF; cdr3_nt: TGCGCCAGCAGCCAACCTGCCCGATCAGGTTTTGAGCAGTTCTTC
v_call: TRBV6-2/TRBV6-3; clone_size: -; d_call: TRBD1; cdr3_length: 15; j_call: TRBJ2-7; cdr3_aa: CASSALLGQGLEQYF; cdr3_nt: TGTGCCAGCAGTGCCCTTTTGGGACAGGGACTCGAGCAGTACTTC
v_call: TRBV6-2/TRBV6-3; clone_size: few; d_call: TRBD1; cdr3_length: 17; j_call: TRBJ1-6; cdr3_aa: CASSPGQGAAYNSPLHF; cdr3_nt: TGTGCCAGCAGCCCTGGACAGGGAGCTGCCTATAATTCACCCCTCCACTTT
v_call: TRBV20-1; clone_size: many; d_call: -; cdr3_length: 14; j_call: TRBJ2-5; cdr3_aa: CSARWSEYQETQYF; cdr3_nt: TGCAGTGCTAGATGGTCAGAGTACCAAGAGACCCAGTACTTC